The 10 T cell receptor beta chains below all came from one sample that was sequenced in a study of CXCR3-negative and CXCR3-positive naive CD8 T cells. General observations from the study: Against CXCR3-negative naive cells, CXCR3-positive naive cells showed more hydrophobic TRB CDR3s.

The antigens for these receptors are not known. The authors prepared UMI-labeled TRB cDNA libraries by 5' RACE. With the 5' RACE reads reprocessed, TCRdb shows one record per CDR3 protein and no DNA. This sample's table has roughly 110,000 distinct CDR3 sequences. Sample: naive CXCR3+ CD8+ T cells from blood. Sample subset: CD45RO-CCR7+CD27+CD95- naive CD8+ T cells expressing CXCR3 (TNR3+). The receptors shown here come from a human donor in good health. Some clones in this sample may be carry-over from other donors' samples.

The V gene is TRBV7-9, the J gene TRBJ1-1. CDR1 is SEHNR and CDR2 is FQNEAQ in the germline V gene (reference sequence). The CDR3 spans 17 residues. CDR3 residues: CASSPWADTEMNTEAFF.

CDR3 region: CASSQSQGANYEQYF. The rearrangement links TRBV4-3 to TRBJ2-7; the TCRdb D gene call, TRBD1, has no DNA to confirm it. This CDR3 region has 15 residues. Germline V lookup: CDR1 LGHNA, CDR2 YSLEER.

CDR3 sequence reads: CASSELAGADTQYF. This chain connects TRBV6-4 to TRBJ2-3; TCRdb's D call, TRBD2, is unchecked because there is no DNA. CDR1 is MRHNA, CDR2 SNTAGT, per germline. The CDR3 consists of 14 residues.

The chain is built from TRBV5-1 and TRBJ1-2. The CDR3 contains 14 residues. The germline V gene encodes CDR1 SGHRS and CDR2 YFSETQ. The CDR3 is CASSLVTADYGYTF.

The J gene is TRBJ2-7, the V gene TRBV19; without DNA, the TCRdb call of TRBD1 cannot be checked. Looked up from germline, CDR1 is LNHDA and CDR2 is SQIVND (reference sequence). The length of the CDR3 is 15 residues. CDR3: CASSSNRDSPVEQYF.

The chain has TRBV5-5 and TRBJ2-7. Germline V gene lookup returns CDR1 SGHKS and CDR2 YYEKEE (reference sequence). CDR3 length: 13 amino acids. CDR3 protein: CASSFGYSYEQYF.

The genes are TRBV7-2 and TRBJ2-7. Per the germline V gene, CDR1 is SGHTA and CDR2 is FQGNSA. The CDR3 loop spans 15 amino acids. The CDR3 reads CASSLVPLSSYEQYF.

The chain uses TRBV5-1 and TRBJ1-2; the TRBD1 assignment by TCRdb is unverifiable without DNA. The CDR3 is 16 amino acids. Germline V gives CDR1 SGHRS, CDR2 YFSETQ. CDR3 in amino acids: CASSPRDRGPLGDYTF.

This rearrangement joins TRBV6-6 to TRBJ2-3; TCRdb selects TRBD2, and the lack of DNA leaves this call unchecked. Germline values: CDR1 MNHNY, CDR2 SVGAGI (reference sequence). The CDR3 has 15 residues. The chain's CDR3 is CASSQTRSSTDTQYF.

V is TRBV14 and J is TRBJ2-2. CDR1 SGHDN and CDR2 FVKESK come from the germline V gene. The CDR3 is 13 residues long. Here the CDR3 reads CASSPQNTGELFF.